A selection of T cell receptor beta chains follows, all from one sample in a study of blood T cell repertoires in COVID-19. This table comes from immunoSEQ multiplex PCR, and its TCRdb copy is limited to in-frame clones, with some not included. The sample records hundreds of thousands of clones, around 87% being singletons. The sample comprised PBMCs or T cells enriched from blood (not recorded which). These receptors all stem from a woman between 18 and 30 years old with acute COVID-19. Each CDR3 is given with its conserved first and last residue. The D gene is left open where the match is weak. The size field is filled for only some rows; it gives once, few, many or a size class.

v_call: TRBV18
j_call: TRBJ1-4
clone_size: .
d_call: .
cdr3_nt: TGTGCCAGCTCTCGCGGGACTTTTGGGGAGGAAAAACTGTTTTTT
cdr3_aa: CASSRGTFGEEKLFF

v_call: TRBV6-1
j_call: TRBJ1-1
clone_size: .
d_call: .
cdr3_nt: TGTGCCAGCAGTTTGGTAATGGCGAACACTGAAGCTTTCTTT
cdr3_aa: CASSLVMANTEAFF

v_call: TRBV5-8
j_call: TRBJ1-1
clone_size: .
d_call: .
cdr3_nt: TGTGCCAGCAGCTTGGGTTGGGAGTGGGACACTGAAGCTTTCTTT
cdr3_aa: CASSLGWEWDTEAFF

v_call: TRBV19
j_call: TRBJ1-4
clone_size: .
d_call: TRBD1
cdr3_nt: TGTGCCAGTACCCGGGACAGGGCTAATGAAAAACTGTTTTTT
cdr3_aa: CASTRDRANEKLFF

v_call: TRBV19
j_call: TRBJ1-3
clone_size: once
d_call: .
cdr3_nt: TGTGCCAGTAGCGACTCAAGTGGAAACACCATATATTTT
cdr3_aa: CASSDSSGNTIYF

v_call: TRBV19
j_call: TRBJ2-3
clone_size: .
d_call: .
cdr3_nt: TGTGCCAGTAGTGCCACAGGGAGCACAGATACGCAGTATTTT
cdr3_aa: CASSATGSTDTQYF

v_call: TRBV7-9
j_call: TRBJ1-1
clone_size: .
d_call: TRBD1
cdr3_nt: TGTGCCAGCAGCTTCCGGACAGGTTACTTGAACACTGAAGCTTTCTTT
cdr3_aa: CASSFRTGYLNTEAFF

v_call: TRBV3-1/TRBV3-2
j_call: TRBJ2-5
clone_size: .
d_call: .
cdr3_nt: TGTGCCAGCAGCCGAGGGTTAGGGGAGACCCAGTACTTC
cdr3_aa: CASSRGLGETQYF

v_call: TRBV29-1
j_call: TRBJ2-4
clone_size: once
d_call: TRBD1
cdr3_nt: TGCAGCGTGGAGGGGACAGGCATTCAGTACTTC
cdr3_aa: CSVEGTGIQYF

v_call: TRBV18
j_call: TRBJ1-5
clone_size: .
d_call: .
cdr3_nt: TGTGCCAGCTCATACCAGGCGTCGAATCAGCCCCAGCATTTT
cdr3_aa: CASSYQASNQPQHF

v_call: TRBV7-9
j_call: TRBJ2-3
clone_size: .
d_call: .
cdr3_nt: TGTGCCAGCAGCTTAGACCCCGGGATCTCCACTGGGGCAGATACGCAGTATTTT
cdr3_aa: CASSLDPGISTGADTQYF

v_call: TRBV19
j_call: TRBJ1-2
clone_size: .
d_call: TRBD1
cdr3_nt: TGTGCCAGTAGTAATTTGGGGACAGGGGGCCTCTGGAGTGGCTACACCTTC
cdr3_aa: CASSNLGTGGLWSGYTF

v_call: TRBV5-5
j_call: TRBJ1-2
clone_size: .
d_call: .
cdr3_nt: TGTGCCAGCAGCTTGCCGCACTCAAAAAACTATGGCTACACCTTC
cdr3_aa: CASSLPHSKNYGYTF

v_call: TRBV25-1
j_call: TRBJ2-3
clone_size: .
d_call: TRBD2
cdr3_nt: TGTGCCACCTGTCTAGCGGGAGGACCCGATACGCAGTATTTT
cdr3_aa: CATCLAGGPDTQYF

v_call: TRBV14
j_call: TRBJ2-3
clone_size: .
d_call: TRBD2
cdr3_nt: TGTGCCAGCAGTGGACTAGCGGGCGCCACAGATACGCAGTATTTT
cdr3_aa: CASSGLAGATDTQYF

v_call: TRBV6-5
j_call: TRBJ2-7
clone_size: .
d_call: .
cdr3_nt: TGTGCCAGCAGTCCCCGACTACCTGAGCAGTACTTC
cdr3_aa: CASSPRLPEQYF

v_call: TRBV2
j_call: TRBJ2-1
clone_size: few
d_call: TRBD2
cdr3_nt: TGTGCCAGCAGTGAAACAGCGGGGGGCCCACTTAGCTCCTACAATGAGCAGTTCTTC
cdr3_aa: CASSETAGGPLSSYNEQFF

v_call: TRBV7-6
j_call: TRBJ1-1
clone_size: .
d_call: .
cdr3_nt: TGTGCCAGCAGCGGTACCTTGGGGGGCACTGAAGCTTTCTTT
cdr3_aa: CASSGTLGGTEAFF

v_call: TRBV6-7
j_call: TRBJ2-1
clone_size: .
d_call: TRBD2
cdr3_nt: TGTGCCAGCAGTAACACGCGGGGGAAGGAGTCCTACAATGAGCAGTTCTTC
cdr3_aa: CASSNTRGKESYNEQFF

v_call: TRBV5-1
j_call: TRBJ2-7
clone_size: .
d_call: TRBD2
cdr3_nt: TGCGCCAGCAGCGTAGGACTAGCGGGAGTCTCCTACGAGCAGTACTTC
cdr3_aa: CASSVGLAGVSYEQYF

v_call: TRBV11-1
j_call: TRBJ1-1
clone_size: .
d_call: .
cdr3_nt: TGTGCCAGCACCCAACGCAGTATGAACACTGAAGCTTTCTTT
cdr3_aa: CASTQRSMNTEAFF

v_call: TRBV5-1
j_call: TRBJ1-1
clone_size: .
d_call: .
cdr3_nt: TGCGCCAGCAACACCGGGACTTTGAACACTGAAGCTTTCTTT
cdr3_aa: CASNTGTLNTEAFF

v_call: TRBV27
j_call: TRBJ1-6
clone_size: .
d_call: TRBD1
cdr3_nt: TGTGCCAGCAGTTTATTAGGGACAGGGGTTTCACCCCTCCACTTT
cdr3_aa: CASSLLGTGVSPLHF

v_call: TRBV3-1/TRBV3-2
j_call: TRBJ1-1
clone_size: .
d_call: .
cdr3_nt: TGTGCCAGCAGCCAACTCCAGGATGAAGCTTTCTTT
cdr3_aa: CASSQLQDEAFF

v_call: TRBV24-1
j_call: TRBJ1-2
clone_size: .
d_call: .
cdr3_nt: TGTGCCACCTCCACAGTTTATGGCTACACCTTC
cdr3_aa: CATSTVYGYTF

v_call: TRBV5-6
j_call: TRBJ1-5
clone_size: .
d_call: .
cdr3_nt: TGTGCCAGCAGCTTTTCCCCAGTCGATCAGCCCCAGCATTTT
cdr3_aa: CASSFSPVDQPQHF

v_call: TRBV19
j_call: TRBJ2-7
clone_size: .
d_call: TRBD1
cdr3_nt: TGTGCCAGTAGTCCAGGACAGGGAAGTCCCTACGAGCAGTACTTC
cdr3_aa: CASSPGQGSPYEQYF

v_call: TRBV7-3
j_call: TRBJ2-1
clone_size: few
d_call: TRBD1
cdr3_nt: TGTGCCAGCAGCCCAGGACAGGGGGCTGTTGGTGAGCAGTTCTTC
cdr3_aa: CASSPGQGAVGEQFF

v_call: TRBV5-4
j_call: TRBJ2-1
clone_size: .
d_call: TRBD2
cdr3_nt: TGTGCCAGCAGCTTGGCGGCGGGAGGCTTTTTTGGGGAGCAGTTCTTC
cdr3_aa: CASSLAAGGFFGEQFF

v_call: TRBV28
j_call: TRBJ2-7
clone_size: .
d_call: .
cdr3_nt: TGTGCCAGCAGTTTCGCCGGGACTTGGTCCTACGAGCAGTACTTC
cdr3_aa: CASSFAGTWSYEQYF

v_call: TRBV9
j_call: TRBJ1-1
clone_size: .
d_call: .
cdr3_nt: TGTGCCAGCAGCGTATCCAACAGGGCGAACACTGAAGCTTTCTTT
cdr3_aa: CASSVSNRANTEAFF

v_call: TRBV11-2
j_call: TRBJ2-1
clone_size: .
d_call: TRBD2
cdr3_nt: TGTGCCAGCAGCTTCCGATTGGGGACTAGCGGGATTCCCAATGAGCAGTTCTTC
cdr3_aa: CASSFRLGTSGIPNEQFF

v_call: TRBV30
j_call: TRBJ1-4
clone_size: .
d_call: TRBD1
cdr3_nt: TGTGCCTGTGGGGGCGGACCCGGACAGGCTAATGAAAAACTGTTTTTT
cdr3_aa: CACGGGPGQANEKLFF

v_call: TRBV7-8
j_call: TRBJ1-1
clone_size: .
d_call: .
cdr3_nt: TGTGCCAGCAGCTTATTCTTTGAGGGGGATAACGCTGAAGCTTTCTTT
cdr3_aa: CASSLFFEGDNAEAFF

v_call: TRBV5-1
j_call: TRBJ1-1
clone_size: once
d_call: .
cdr3_nt: TGCGCCAGCAGCCGAACCCGGGACACAAGATTGGCTTTCTTT
cdr3_aa: CASSRTRDTRLAFF

v_call: TRBV4-1
j_call: TRBJ2-6
clone_size: .
d_call: TRBD2
cdr3_nt: TGCGCCAGCAGCCAAGACCAGGCGCTAGCGGCCTCTGGGGCCAACGTCCTGACTTTC
cdr3_aa: CASSQDQALAASGANVLTF

v_call: TRBV29-1
j_call: TRBJ1-1
clone_size: .
d_call: .
cdr3_nt: TGCAGCGTGGAACTGACAGAGAACACTGAAGCTTTCTTT
cdr3_aa: CSVELTENTEAFF

v_call: TRBV30
j_call: TRBJ2-5
clone_size: .
d_call: TRBD2
cdr3_nt: TGTGCCTGGAGTGTGACTAGCGGATGGGGGGAGACCCAGTACTTC
cdr3_aa: CAWSVTSGWGETQYF

v_call: TRBV9
j_call: TRBJ1-1
clone_size: .
d_call: .
cdr3_nt: TGTGCCAGCAGCGTAAGGGTCGCAGGGCAGAACACTGAAGCTTTCTTT
cdr3_aa: CASSVRVAGQNTEAFF

v_call: TRBV5-1
j_call: TRBJ2-2
clone_size: .
d_call: .
cdr3_nt: TGCGCCAGCAGCTGGGCACCGAACACCGGGGAGCTGTTTTTT
cdr3_aa: CASSWAPNTGELFF

v_call: TRBV25-1
j_call: TRBJ2-1
clone_size: .
d_call: .
cdr3_nt: TGTGCCAGCAGTGAATACGGACAATACAATGAGCAGTTCTTC
cdr3_aa: CASSEYGQYNEQFF

v_call: TRBV10-2
j_call: TRBJ1-4
clone_size: .
d_call: TRBD1
cdr3_nt: TGCGCCAGCAAAACGGGGACAGGGTCACTGTTTTTT
cdr3_aa: CASKTGTGSLFF

v_call: TRBV7-9
j_call: TRBJ1-5
clone_size: .
d_call: .
cdr3_nt: TGTGCCAGCAGCCTCGTCAATCAGCCCCAGCATTTT
cdr3_aa: CASSLVNQPQHF

v_call: TRBV19
j_call: TRBJ1-4
clone_size: .
d_call: .
cdr3_nt: TGTGCCAGTAGTATTCAGGGAGGGGAAGAAAAACTGTTTTTT
cdr3_aa: CASSIQGGEEKLFF

v_call: TRBV5-1
j_call: TRBJ2-7
clone_size: .
d_call: TRBD1
cdr3_nt: TGCGCCAGCAGCACGGGACAGGGGGCGAACGAGCAGTACTTC
cdr3_aa: CASSTGQGANEQYF

v_call: TRBV5-1
j_call: TRBJ2-5
clone_size: .
d_call: .
cdr3_nt: TGCGCCAGCTCGGGCGGGCTCCAAGAGACCCAGTACTTC
cdr3_aa: CASSGGLQETQYF

v_call: TRBV11-3
j_call: TRBJ2-1
clone_size: .
d_call: TRBD2
cdr3_nt: TGTGCCAGCAGCGGTTTGGAGACTAGCGGAGCTAATGAGCAGTTCTTC
cdr3_aa: CASSGLETSGANEQFF

v_call: TRBV7-8
j_call: TRBJ2-3
clone_size: .
d_call: TRBD2
cdr3_nt: TGTGCCAGCAGCTTCTTGACTAGCGGGGGCACAGATACGCAGTATTTT
cdr3_aa: CASSFLTSGGTDTQYF

v_call: TRBV5-1
j_call: TRBJ1-1
clone_size: .
d_call: TRBD1
cdr3_nt: TGCGCCAGCAGCGGGGGACAGGGAAACACTGAAGCTTTCTTT
cdr3_aa: CASSGGQGNTEAFF

v_call: TRBV5-1
j_call: TRBJ1-6
clone_size: .
d_call: .
cdr3_nt: TGCGCCAGCAGCCCGGACAGTCAGAGCTCCTATAATTCACCCCTCCACTTT
cdr3_aa: CASSPDSQSSYNSPLHF

v_call: TRBV27
j_call: TRBJ1-6
clone_size: .
d_call: TRBD1
cdr3_nt: TGTGCCAGCAGCCGGAGGGGACAGGGTAATTCACCCCTCCACTTT
cdr3_aa: CASSRRGQGNSPLHF

v_call: TRBV19
j_call: TRBJ1-4
clone_size: .
d_call: .
cdr3_nt: TGTGCCAGTAGTGTTGAACTGAATGAAAAACTGTTTTTT
cdr3_aa: CASSVELNEKLFF